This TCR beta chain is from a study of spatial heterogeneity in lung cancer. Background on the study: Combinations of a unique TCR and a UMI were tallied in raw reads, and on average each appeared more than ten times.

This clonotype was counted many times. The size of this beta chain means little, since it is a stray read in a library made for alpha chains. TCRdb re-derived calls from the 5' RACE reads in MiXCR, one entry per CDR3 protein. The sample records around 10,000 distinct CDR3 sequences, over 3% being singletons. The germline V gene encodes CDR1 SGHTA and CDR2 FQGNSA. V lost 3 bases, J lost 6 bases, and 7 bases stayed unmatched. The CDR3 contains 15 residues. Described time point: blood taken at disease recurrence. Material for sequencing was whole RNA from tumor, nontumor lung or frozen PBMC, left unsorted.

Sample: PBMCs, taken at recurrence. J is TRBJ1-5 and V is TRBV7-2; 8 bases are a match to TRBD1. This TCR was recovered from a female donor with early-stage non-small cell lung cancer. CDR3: CASSFRQGQFQPQHF. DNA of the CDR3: TGTGCCAGCAGCTTTCGACAGGGGCAGTTTCAGCCCCAGCATTTT.